This T cell receptor (beta chain) was sequenced for a study of blood T cell repertoires in COVID-19. On the study more broadly: COVID-19 samples from acute and convalescent phases originated in the United States, Italy and Spain.

The germline V and J ends were trimmed by 6 bases and 3 bases, with 14 bases remaining between them. The CDR3 is 14 residues long. CDR1 MNHEY and CDR2 SVGAGI come from the germline V gene. Profiled with immunoSEQ multiplex PCR; TCRdb holds only in-frame clones, not every one. The sample lists under 150,000 clones; 60% to 80% were seen once. The clonotype originates from a woman in her 50s who had recovered from COVID-19. The chain combines TRBV6-5 with TRBJ1-1; D might be TRBD1 (5 bases). Sequenced input: PBMCs or T cells enriched from blood (not recorded which). In nucleotides, the CDR3 is TGTGCCAGCAGAAGGAGGGGCTGGGACACTGAAGCTTTCTTT. It codes for CASRRRGWDTEAFF.